This TCR beta chain was observed in a study of blood T cell repertoires in COVID-19. Study at large: Sites in the United States, Italy and Spain provided acute and convalescent COVID-19 samples.

The CDR3 runs 11 residues. Germline V lookup: CDR1 MGHRA, CDR2 YSYEKL. Under the authors' procedure: Amplification with reference gene primers provided the estimates of nucleated cell counts. Some clones are missing from TCRdb's copy, which holds only in-frame ones; the method was immunoSEQ multiplex PCR. V and J calls and clone size are copied from that table; D and trimming were computed from the DNA. The sample has under 300,000 clones, 70% to 90% seen once. The source material was peripheral blood. The chain recombines TRBV4-1 with TRBJ2-7; D is possibly TRBD2 (6 bases). The receptor comes from a woman between 40 and 50 years old who had recovered from COVID-19. CDR3 loop: CPRRAGHEQYF. The CDR3 coding sequence is TGCCCGCGGCGGGCGGGGCACGAGCAGTACTTC.